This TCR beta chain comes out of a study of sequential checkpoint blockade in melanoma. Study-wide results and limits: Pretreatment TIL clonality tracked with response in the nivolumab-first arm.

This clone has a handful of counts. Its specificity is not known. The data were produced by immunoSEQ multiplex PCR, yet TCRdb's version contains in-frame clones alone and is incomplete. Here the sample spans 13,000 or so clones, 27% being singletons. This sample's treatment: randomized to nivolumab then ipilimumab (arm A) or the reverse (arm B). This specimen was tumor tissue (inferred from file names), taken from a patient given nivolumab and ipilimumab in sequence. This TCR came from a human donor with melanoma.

The DNA of the CDR3 is TGTGCCAGCAGCGTACATGGACTAGCGGGCGGATCCTACGAGCAGTACTTC. Translating gives CASSVHGLAGGSYEQYF. The chain carries TRBV9 and TRBJ2-7; TRBD2 agrees at 11 bases. Looked up from germline, CDR1 is SGDLS and CDR2 is YYNGEE. The CDR3 covers 17 residues. The J segment lost 1 base and the V segment lost 1 base, leaving 7 bases of the junction unmatched.